These 3 T cell receptor beta chains share one sample of origin, sequenced in a study of blood T cell repertoires in COVID-19. Clones were sequenced by immunoSEQ multiplex PCR, and TCRdb holds only the in-frame ones, with some missing. The repertoire consists of around 250,000 clones, with roughly 79% occurring once and the leading ten covering about 15%. The sample comprised PBMCs or T cells enriched from blood (not recorded which). These receptors originate from a man between 40 and 49 years old who had recovered from COVID-19.

V usage is TRBV7-2 and J usage is TRBJ1-2; D ambiguous. Germline V gene data show CDR1 as SGHTA and CDR2 as FQGNSA. This CDR3 has 12 amino acids. The ends were cut back, 5 bases at V and 7 bases at J, with 11 bases in the middle. CDR3 amino acids: CASSPPSLGYTF. The CDR3 coding sequence is TGTGCCAGCAGCCCCCCCTCTCTTGGCTACACCTTC. The full variable domain, completed using reference TRBV7-2 and TRBJ1-2, is GAGVSQSPSNKVTEKGKDVELRCDPISGHTALYWYRQSLGQGLEFLIYFQGNSAPDKSGLPSDRFSAERTGGSVSTLTIQRTQQEDSAVYLCASSPPSLGYTFGSGTRLTVV.

This sequence joins TRBV30 and TRBJ2-3; TRBD2 agrees at 13 bases. Germline loops: CDR1 GTSNPN, CDR2 SVGIG (reference sequence). V dropped 3 bases and J dropped 4; count of bases not matched to a gene: 4. The CDR3 has 15 residues. CDR3 loop: CAWSPLAGGADTQYF. The CDR3 region has the DNA TGTGCCTGGAGCCCACTAGCGGGAGGGGCAGATACGCAGTATTTT.

V gene TRBV5-1 combines with J gene TRBJ2-7; the match to TRBD2 covers 13 bases. The germline V gene has CDR1 SGHRS and CDR2 YFSETQ. There are 16 residues in the CDR3. J was trimmed by 5 bases and V by 4 bases; bases with no gene match: 9. The CDR3 loop is CASSREGTSGINEQYF. CDR3 DNA sequence: TGCGCCAGCAGCCGAGAAGGGACTAGCGGGATCAACGAGCAGTACTTC.